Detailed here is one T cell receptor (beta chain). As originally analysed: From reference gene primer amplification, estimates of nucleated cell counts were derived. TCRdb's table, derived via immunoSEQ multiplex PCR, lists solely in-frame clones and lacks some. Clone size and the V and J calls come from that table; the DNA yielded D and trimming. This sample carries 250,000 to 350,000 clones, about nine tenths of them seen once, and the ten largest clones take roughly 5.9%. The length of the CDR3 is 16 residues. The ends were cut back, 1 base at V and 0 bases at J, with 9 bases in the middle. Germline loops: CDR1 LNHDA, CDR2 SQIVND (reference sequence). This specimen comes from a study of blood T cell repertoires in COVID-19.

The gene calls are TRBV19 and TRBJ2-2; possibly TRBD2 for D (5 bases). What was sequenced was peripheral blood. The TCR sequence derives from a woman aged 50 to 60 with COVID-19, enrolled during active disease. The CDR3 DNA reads TGTGCCAGTAGTATAGGGCTAGCAACGAACACCGGGGAGCTGTTTTTT. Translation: CASSIGLATNTGELFF.